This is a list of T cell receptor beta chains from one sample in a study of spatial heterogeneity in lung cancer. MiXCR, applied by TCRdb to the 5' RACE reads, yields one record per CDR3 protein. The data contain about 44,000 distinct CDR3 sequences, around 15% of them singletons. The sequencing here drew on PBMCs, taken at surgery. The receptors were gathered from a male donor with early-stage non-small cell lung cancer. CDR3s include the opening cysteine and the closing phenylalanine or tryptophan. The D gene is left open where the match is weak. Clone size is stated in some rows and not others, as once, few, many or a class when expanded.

CDR3: CASSLTHTDTQYF
DNA: TGTGCCAGCAGTTTGACCCACACGGATACGCAGTATTTT
D: .
J: TRBJ2-3
size: few
V: TRBV12-3/TRBV12-4

CDR3: CASSFRLSYNEQFF
DNA: TGTGCCAGCAGCTTTAGACTCTCCTACAATGAGCAGTTCTTC
D: .
J: TRBJ2-1
size: many
V: TRBV11-2

CDR3: CSVRGGRDEQFF
DNA: TGCAGCGTTCGGGGGGGCCGCGATGAGCAGTTCTTC
D: TRBD2
J: TRBJ2-1
size: many
V: TRBV29-1

CDR3: CASSPDPFDFANTEAFF
DNA: TGTGCCAGCAGTCCCGACCCATTTGACTTCGCGAACACTGAAGCTTTCTTT
D: .
J: TRBJ1-1
size: few
V: TRBV6-5

CDR3: CASTPAGVNSPLHF
DNA: TGTGCCAGCACCCCAGCAGGGGTAAATTCACCCCTCCACTTT
D: .
J: TRBJ1-6
size: many
V: TRBV25-1

CDR3: CSVEGQLYEQYF
DNA: TGCAGCGTTGAGGGGCAACTCTACGAGCAGTACTTC
D: .
J: TRBJ2-7
size: .
V: TRBV29-1

CDR3: CSTGQGAVNEQFF
DNA: TGCAGCACCGGACAGGGGGCGGTTAATGAGCAGTTCTTC
D: TRBD1
J: TRBJ2-1
size: .
V: TRBV29-1

CDR3: CASSSTGGNTIYF
DNA: TGTGCCAGCAGCTCCACCGGTGGAAACACCATATATTTT
D: .
J: TRBJ1-3
size: .
V: TRBV5-4

CDR3: CASSYSFRNYGYTF
DNA: TGTGCCAGCAGTTACTCGTTCAGGAACTATGGCTACACCTTC
D: .
J: TRBJ1-2
size: .
V: TRBV6-5

CDR3: CASSIDSEFSYEQYF
DNA: TGTGCCAGTAGTATAGATTCTGAGTTCTCCTACGAGCAGTACTTC
D: .
J: TRBJ2-7
size: many
V: TRBV19

CDR3: CASSPRLAGNYEQYF
DNA: TGCGCCAGCAGCCCACGACTAGCGGGGAACTACGAGCAGTACTTC
D: TRBD2
J: TRBJ2-7
size: .
V: TRBV5-1

CDR3: CASSDGQHQETQYF
DNA: TGCGCCAGCAGTGACGGACAGCACCAAGAGACCCAGTACTTC
D: .
J: TRBJ2-5
size: many
V: TRBV5-1

CDR3: CASSQDREPQHF
DNA: TGCGCCAGCAGCCAAGACCGGGAGCCCCAGCATTTT
D: .
J: TRBJ1-5
size: .
V: TRBV10-2

CDR3: CASSQDPPGTFNAYNEQFF
DNA: TGCGCCAGCAGCCAAGACCCGCCCGGGACTTTCAACGCCTACAATGAGCAGTTCTTC
D: .
J: TRBJ2-1
size: few
V: TRBV4-1

CDR3: CSARNTGVQNIQYF
DNA: TGCAGTGCTAGGAACACAGGGGTTCAGAACATTCAGTACTTC
D: TRBD1
J: TRBJ2-4
size: .
V: TRBV20-1

CDR3: CASRTESSYNSPLHF
DNA: TGTGCCAGCAGGACAGAGAGCTCCTATAATTCACCCCTCCACTTT
D: .
J: TRBJ1-6
size: .
V: TRBV2

CDR3: CASSLTPDPGLTHF
DNA: TGTGCCAGCAGCTTAACCCCCGACCCGGGACTCACACATTTT
D: .
J: TRBJ2-3
size: .
V: TRBV7-2

CDR3: CASSPGDGQPQHF
DNA: TGTGCCAGCTCACCAGGGGACGGTCAGCCCCAGCATTTT
D: .
J: TRBJ1-5
size: few
V: TRBV18

CDR3: CASSRGTGYEQYF
DNA: TGTGCCAGCAGTCGGGGGACCGGCTACGAGCAGTACTTC
D: .
J: TRBJ2-7
size: .
V: TRBV12-3/TRBV12-4

CDR3: CASSPGQSYEQYF
DNA: TGTGCCAGCAGTCCAGGGCAGTCCTACGAGCAGTACTTC
D: .
J: TRBJ2-7
size: many
V: TRBV28

CDR3: CASSLDRVRQPQHF
DNA: TGTGCCAGCAGCCTAGACAGGGTCCGGCAGCCCCAGCATTTT
D: TRBD1
J: TRBJ1-5
size: many
V: TRBV11-2

CDR3: CASSSSRGSNEQYF
DNA: TGCGCCAGCAGCTCCTCCAGGGGGTCCAACGAGCAGTACTTC
D: TRBD1
J: TRBJ2-7
size: few
V: TRBV5-1

CDR3: CASRSGGNTGELFF
DNA: TGCGCCAGCAGATCTGGGGGGAACACCGGGGAGCTGTTTTTT
D: .
J: TRBJ2-2
size: .
V: TRBV5-1

CDR3: CASSLPGQYGYTF
DNA: TGTGCCAGCAGCTTACCGGGACAGTATGGCTACACCTTC
D: TRBD1
J: TRBJ1-2
size: few
V: TRBV12-3/TRBV12-4

CDR3: CASGNTGELFF
DNA: TGTGCCAGTGGGAACACCGGGGAGCTGTTTTTT
D: .
J: TRBJ2-2
size: few
V: TRBV6-5

CDR3: CASSLGTGFEKLFF
DNA: TGTGCCAGCAGTTTGGGGACAGGATTTGAAAAACTGTTTTTT
D: TRBD1
J: TRBJ1-4
size: .
V: TRBV28

CDR3: CASSEQPNTEAFF
DNA: TGCGCCAGCAGTGAGCAGCCGAACACTGAAGCTTTCTTT
D: .
J: TRBJ1-1
size: many
V: TRBV10-2

CDR3: CASSPTGQGAVEQYF
DNA: TGTGCCAGCAGCCCTACGGGACAGGGGGCTGTCGAGCAGTACTTC
D: TRBD1
J: TRBJ2-7
size: many
V: TRBV28

CDR3: CSGRTSRETQYF
DNA: TGCAGCGGCAGGACTAGCCGCGAGACCCAGTACTTC
D: TRBD2
J: TRBJ2-5
size: many
V: TRBV29-1

CDR3: CSVPPRGDNYGYTF
DNA: TGCAGCGTGCCCCCTAGAGGCGATAACTATGGCTACACCTTC
D: .
J: TRBJ1-2
size: few
V: TRBV29-1

CDR3: CSVGSASTEAFF
DNA: TGCAGCGTTGGATCAGCGTCAACTGAAGCTTTCTTT
D: .
J: TRBJ1-1
size: many
V: TRBV29-1

CDR3: CASSLEMGTQYF
DNA: TGTGCCAGCAGCTTAGAGATGGGCACGCAGTATTTT
D: .
J: TRBJ2-3
size: .
V: TRBV7-9

CDR3: CSVERDRGSYGYTF
DNA: TGCAGCGTTGAAAGGGACAGGGGTTCCTATGGCTACACCTTC
D: TRBD1
J: TRBJ1-2
size: .
V: TRBV29-1

CDR3: CASSYGGNQPQHF
DNA: TGTGCCAGCAGTTACGGCGGGAATCAGCCCCAGCATTTT
D: .
J: TRBJ1-5
size: few
V: TRBV6-5

CDR3: CASSLDRAASYEQYF
DNA: TGTGCCAGCAGTTTAGATCGAGCAGCCTCCTACGAGCAGTACTTC
D: .
J: TRBJ2-7
size: .
V: TRBV12-3/TRBV12-4

CDR3: CASSVIGDQPQHF
DNA: TGTGCCAGCAGCGTAATCGGGGACCAGCCCCAGCATTTT
D: .
J: TRBJ1-5
size: many
V: TRBV9

CDR3: CASSYSDAPLHF
DNA: TGTGCCAGCAGTTACTCGGATGCGCCCCTCCACTTT
D: .
J: TRBJ1-6
size: .
V: TRBV6-6

CDR3: CASSQEWESEKLFF
DNA: TGCGCCAGCAGCCAAGAATGGGAATCCGAAAAACTGTTTTTT
D: .
J: TRBJ1-4
size: many
V: TRBV4-1

CDR3: CASPGGPGTDTQYF
DNA: TGTGCCAGCCCGGGGGGGCCGGGCACAGATACGCAGTATTTT
D: TRBD2
J: TRBJ2-3
size: .
V: TRBV2

CDR3: CASSLGPHYEQYF
DNA: TGTGCCAGCTCACTAGGACCTCACTACGAGCAGTACTTC
D: .
J: TRBJ2-7
size: many
V: TRBV18

CDR3: CSARDRRDGAGELFF
DNA: TGCAGTGCTAGAGATCGCAGGGACGGCGCCGGGGAGCTGTTTTTT
D: .
J: TRBJ2-2
size: many
V: TRBV20-1

CDR3: CASSRSGKNTQYF
DNA: TGTGCCAGCAGCCGATCAGGGAAAAATACGCAGTATTTT
D: .
J: TRBJ2-3
size: many
V: TRBV11-1

CDR3: CASLDRETYQPQHF
DNA: TGTGCCAGTCTCGACAGGGAAACCTATCAGCCCCAGCATTTT
D: TRBD1
J: TRBJ1-5
size: few
V: TRBV28

CDR3: CASSLVSGYTDTQYF
DNA: TGTGCCAGCAGCTTAGTTTCGGGGTACACAGATACGCAGTATTTT
D: .
J: TRBJ2-3
size: many
V: TRBV11-2

CDR3: CASSSQGAREQYF
DNA: TGTGCCAGCAGCTCACAGGGGGCGCGGGAGCAGTACTTC
D: TRBD1
J: TRBJ2-7
size: few
V: TRBV7-2

CDR3: CASSTTDTQYF
DNA: TGTGCCAGCAGTACAACAGATACGCAGTATTTT
D: .
J: TRBJ2-3
size: .
V: TRBV6-6

CDR3: CASSVDPDQPQHF
DNA: TGTGCCAGCAGCGTAGATCCCGATCAGCCCCAGCATTTT
D: .
J: TRBJ1-5
size: many
V: TRBV9

CDR3: CASTTLGGFNQPQHF
DNA: TGTGCCAGCACTACTTTGGGGGGGTTCAATCAGCCCCAGCATTTT
D: .
J: TRBJ1-5
size: .
V: TRBV12-3/TRBV12-4

CDR3: CASSLALRETQYF
DNA: TGTGCCAGCAGCTTAGCACTAAGAGAGACCCAGTACTTC
D: .
J: TRBJ2-5
size: .
V: TRBV7-2

CDR3: CASSNTMNTEAFF
DNA: TGCGCCAGCAGTAATACCATGAACACTGAAGCTTTCTTT
D: .
J: TRBJ1-1
size: many
V: TRBV5-1

CDR3: CASSRGQNYGYTF
DNA: TGTGCCAGCAGCCGGGGACAGAACTATGGCTACACCTTC
D: TRBD1
J: TRBJ1-2
size: few
V: TRBV7-9

CDR3: CSARGLAGGDNEQFF
DNA: TGCAGTGCTAGAGGTCTTGCGGGGGGGGACAATGAGCAGTTCTTC
D: TRBD2
J: TRBJ2-1
size: .
V: TRBV20-1

CDR3: CASSVQFPTGARDGYTF
DNA: TGTGCCAGCTCAGTTCAGTTCCCGACAGGGGCACGAGATGGCTACACCTTC
D: TRBD1
J: TRBJ1-2
size: few
V: TRBV18

CDR3: CASSLGRTGNNYGYTF
DNA: TGTGCCAGCAGCTTAGGACGGACAGGGAATAACTATGGCTACACCTTC
D: TRBD1
J: TRBJ1-2
size: .
V: TRBV11-1

CDR3: CASSSLQTQYF
DNA: TGTGCCAGCAGCTCCCTGCAGACCCAGTACTTC
D: .
J: TRBJ2-5
size: many
V: TRBV11-2